This is a list of T cell receptor beta chains from one sample in a study of blood T cell repertoires in COVID-19. Profiling relied on immunoSEQ multiplex PCR, and the TCRdb table lists in-frame clones only, not all of them. The profile shows under 250,000 clones, 84% of them singletons. The material sequenced was peripheral blood. The source is a human donor in a cohort sampled during active COVID-19. CDR3s include the opening cysteine and the closing phenylalanine or tryptophan. The order of the fields is J gene, V gene, CDR3 protein.

J: TRBJ2-7
V: TRBV11-2
CDR3: CASSPVSGKSYEQYF

J: TRBJ1-1
V: TRBV28
CDR3: CASSLSNQGVVLF

J: TRBJ2-5
V: TRBV6-5
CDR3: CASSRTRTGQETQYF

J: TRBJ1-5
V: TRBV7-8
CDR3: CASSQRQGGNQPQHF

J: TRBJ2-7
V: TRBV18
CDR3: CASSPGSGSYEQYF

J: TRBJ2-7
V: TRBV5-1
CDR3: CASSETPGTSSAYEQYF

J: TRBJ2-5
V: TRBV5-1
CDR3: CASKPGLAGGTMGETQYF

J: TRBJ2-2
V: TRBV7-7
CDR3: CASSPYPSGRSGELFF

J: TRBJ2-7
V: TRBV28
CDR3: CASSLPWGSSYEQYF

J: TRBJ1-5
V: TRBV24-1
CDR3: CATSGTGSQPQHF

J: TRBJ2-5
V: TRBV6-5
CDR3: CASSYSWAAETQYF

J: TRBJ2-7
V: TRBV5-4
CDR3: CASSSGGRGHEQYF

J: TRBJ1-5
V: TRBV28
CDR3: CASSIQGARNQPQHF

J: TRBJ1-2
V: TRBV29-1
CDR3: CSVDEARNPRDYGYTF

J: TRBJ2-7
V: TRBV2
CDR3: CASRETSGRFYEQYF

J: TRBJ2-1
V: TRBV19
CDR3: CASSMVTSGSNEQFF

J: TRBJ2-3
V: TRBV5-1
CDR3: CASSFQVTTDTQYF

J: TRBJ1-5
V: TRBV19
CDR3: CASPQSPSGCRGNQPQHF

J: TRBJ2-7
V: TRBV2
CDR3: CASNRGPYEQYF

J: TRBJ1-2
V: TRBV19
CDR3: CASAGTGVFFYGYTF

J: TRBJ2-7
V: TRBV20-1
CDR3: CSASPGQGRNGQYF

J: TRBJ2-1
V: TRBV6-6
CDR3: CASSLGGLAVNNEQFF

J: TRBJ1-2
V: TRBV28
CDR3: CATLIQNRGWGYTF

J: TRBJ1-4
V: TRBV27
CDR3: CASSSDRVMRKLFF

J: TRBJ2-7
V: TRBV12-3/TRBV12-4
CDR3: CASRSRGAYEQYF

J: TRBJ2-5
V: TRBV23-1
CDR3: CAINGGGTHQETQYF

J: TRBJ2-3
V: TRBV19
CDR3: CASSIAQGRRPDTQYF

J: TRBJ1-3
V: TRBV6-5
CDR3: CASRVPSGNTIYF

J: TRBJ2-3
V: TRBV5-1
CDR3: CASSFLGLAGYTDTQYF

J: TRBJ2-7
V: TRBV30
CDR3: CAWSVSYEQYF

J: TRBJ2-5
V: TRBV11-3
CDR3: CASSLNYQETQYF

J: TRBJ2-1
V: TRBV28
CDR3: CASSRGLAANNEQFF